A selection of T cell receptor beta chains follows, all from one sample in a study of blood T cell repertoires in COVID-19. Using immunoSEQ multiplex PCR, the repertoire was profiled, and TCRdb retains in-frame clones only, with some absent. The repertoire has over 200,000 clones, around 85% of them found once; the top ten carry 3% to 3.5%. Sequencing input: PBMCs or T cells enriched from blood (not recorded which). The source is a woman between 50 and 59 years old in a cohort exposed to, infected with or recovered from COVID-19 (not recorded which). The CDR3 runs from the conserved cysteine through the conserved F or W. The D gene is left open where the match is weak. Clone size is shown for a subset of rows, as once, few, many or a class of expanded clone.

d_call: .; v_call: TRBV6-5; j_call: TRBJ1-1; clone_size: .; cdr3_aa: CASSYSQVNTEAFF; cdr3_nt: TGTGCCAGCAGTTACTCCCAGGTGAACACTGAAGCTTTCTTT
d_call: .; v_call: TRBV29-1; j_call: TRBJ1-1; clone_size: .; cdr3_aa: CSVDGSRQGNTEAFF; cdr3_nt: TGCAGCGTTGACGGCTCGAGGCAGGGAAACACTGAAGCTTTCTTT
d_call: TRBD2; v_call: TRBV5-1; j_call: TRBJ2-7; clone_size: .; cdr3_aa: CASSFGLASYEQYF; cdr3_nt: TGCGCCAGCAGCTTCGGACTAGCCTCCTACGAGCAGTACTTC
d_call: TRBD1; v_call: TRBV28; j_call: TRBJ1-2; clone_size: few; cdr3_aa: CASSLRTGIFYTF; cdr3_nt: TGTGCCAGCAGTCTCAGGACAGGGATCTTCTACACCTTC
d_call: .; v_call: TRBV5-1; j_call: TRBJ2-7; clone_size: .; cdr3_aa: CASSPPEGGDEQYF; cdr3_nt: TGCGCCAGCAGCCCCCCGGAGGGCGGCGACGAGCAGTACTTC
d_call: .; v_call: TRBV9; j_call: TRBJ2-3; clone_size: .; cdr3_aa: CASSVEGTSTDTQYF; cdr3_nt: TGTGCCAGCAGCGTAGAAGGGACTAGCACAGATACGCAGTATTTT
d_call: TRBD1; v_call: TRBV6-5; j_call: TRBJ1-6; clone_size: .; cdr3_aa: CASRTGDRGNSPLHF; cdr3_nt: TGTGCCAGCAGAACCGGGGACAGGGGTAATTCACCCCTCCACTTT
d_call: .; v_call: TRBV19; j_call: TRBJ1-4; clone_size: .; cdr3_aa: CASSIRRATNEKLFF; cdr3_nt: TGTGCCAGTAGTATAAGGAGGGCTACTAATGAAAAACTGTTTTTT
d_call: TRBD1; v_call: TRBV11-1; j_call: TRBJ2-1; clone_size: .; cdr3_aa: CASSLQGAFRNEQFF; cdr3_nt: TGTGCCAGCAGCTTGCAGGGGGCCTTCAGGAATGAGCAGTTCTTC
d_call: .; v_call: TRBV5-1; j_call: TRBJ2-3; clone_size: .; cdr3_aa: CASSGDFHGTDTQYF; cdr3_nt: TGCGCCAGCAGCGGGGACTTCCATGGTACAGATACGCAGTATTTT
d_call: TRBD2; v_call: TRBV7-3; j_call: TRBJ2-5; clone_size: .; cdr3_aa: CASSSGLALKETQYF; cdr3_nt: TGTGCCAGCAGCTCTGGACTAGCCCTAAAAGAGACCCAGTACTTC
d_call: TRBD1; v_call: TRBV5-1; j_call: TRBJ1-4; clone_size: .; cdr3_aa: CASSMIQGAANEKLFF; cdr3_nt: TGCGCCAGCAGCATGATACAGGGGGCGGCTAATGAAAAACTGTTTTTT
d_call: TRBD2; v_call: TRBV2; j_call: TRBJ2-1; clone_size: .; cdr3_aa: CASSESGLAGNEQFF; cdr3_nt: TGTGCCAGCAGTGAATCGGGGCTAGCGGGCAATGAGCAGTTCTTC
d_call: .; v_call: TRBV4-1; j_call: TRBJ2-7; clone_size: .; cdr3_aa: CASSISELYEQYF; cdr3_nt: TGCGCCAGCAGCATCAGCGAGCTCTACGAGCAGTACTTC